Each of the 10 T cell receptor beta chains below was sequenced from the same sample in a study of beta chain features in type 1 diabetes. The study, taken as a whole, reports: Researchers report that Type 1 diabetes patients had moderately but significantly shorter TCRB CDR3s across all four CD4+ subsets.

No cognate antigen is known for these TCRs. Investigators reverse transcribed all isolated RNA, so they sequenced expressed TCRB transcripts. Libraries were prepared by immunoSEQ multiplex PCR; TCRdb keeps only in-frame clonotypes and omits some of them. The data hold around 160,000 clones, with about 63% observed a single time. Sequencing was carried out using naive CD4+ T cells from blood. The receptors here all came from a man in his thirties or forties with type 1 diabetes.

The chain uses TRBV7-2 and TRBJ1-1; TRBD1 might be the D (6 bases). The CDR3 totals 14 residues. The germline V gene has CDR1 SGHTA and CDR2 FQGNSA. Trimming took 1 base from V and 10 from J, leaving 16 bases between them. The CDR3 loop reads CASSLDRESFGAFF. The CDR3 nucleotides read TGTGCCAGCAGCTTAGACAGGGAATCGTTTGGAGCTTTCTTT. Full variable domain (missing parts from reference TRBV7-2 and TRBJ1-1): GAGVSQSPSNKVTEKGKDVELRCDPISGHTALYWYRQSLGQGLEFLIYFQGNSAPDKSGLPSDRFSAERTGGSVSTLTIQRTQQEDSAVYLCASSLDRESFGAFFGQGTRLTVV.

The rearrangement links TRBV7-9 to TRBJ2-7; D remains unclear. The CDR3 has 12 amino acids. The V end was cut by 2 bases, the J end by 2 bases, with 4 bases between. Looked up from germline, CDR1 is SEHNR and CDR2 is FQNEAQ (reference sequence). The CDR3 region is CASSLNTYEQYF. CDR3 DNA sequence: TGTGCCAGCAGCTTAAACACCTACGAGCAGTACTTC.

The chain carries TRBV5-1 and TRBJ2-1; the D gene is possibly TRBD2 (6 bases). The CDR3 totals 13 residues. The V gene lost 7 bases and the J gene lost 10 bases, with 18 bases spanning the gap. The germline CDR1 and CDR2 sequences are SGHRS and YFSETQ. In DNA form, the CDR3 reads TGCGCCAGCCGCCCAGAGGCGGGGCGCGAGCAGTTCTTC. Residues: CASRPEAGREQFF.

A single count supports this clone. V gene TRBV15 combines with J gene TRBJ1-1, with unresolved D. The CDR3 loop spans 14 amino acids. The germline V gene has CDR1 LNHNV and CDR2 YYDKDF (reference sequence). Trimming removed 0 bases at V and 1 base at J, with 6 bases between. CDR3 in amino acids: CATSRDYTNTEAFF. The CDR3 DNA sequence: TGTGCCACCAGCAGAGATTACACGAACACTGAAGCTTTCTTT.

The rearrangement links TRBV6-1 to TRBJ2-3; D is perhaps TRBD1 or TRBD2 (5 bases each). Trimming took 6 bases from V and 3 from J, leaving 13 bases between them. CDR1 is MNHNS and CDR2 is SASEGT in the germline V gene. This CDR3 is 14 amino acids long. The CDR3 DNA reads TGTGCCAGCAGGTGGCAGGGAGAGACAGATACGCAGTATTTT. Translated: CASRWQGETDTQYF.

The DNA for the CDR3 is TGTGCCAGCACTTACTCTGGGGCCAACGTCCTGACTTTC. Translated: CASTYSGANVLTF. V is TRBV7-2 and J is TRBJ2-6, with unresolved D. V lost 7 bases, J lost 0 bases, and 4 bases lay in between. The CDR3 spans 13 residues. Germline V CDR1 and CDR2: SGHTA, FQGNSA. The variable domain in full, with the rest retrieved from reference TRBV7-2 and TRBJ2-6, is GAGVSQSPSNKVTEKGKDVELRCDPISGHTALYWYRQSLGQGLEFLIYFQGNSAPDKSGLPSDRFSAERTGGSVSTLTIQRTQQEDSAVYLCASTYSGANVLTFGAGSRLTVL.

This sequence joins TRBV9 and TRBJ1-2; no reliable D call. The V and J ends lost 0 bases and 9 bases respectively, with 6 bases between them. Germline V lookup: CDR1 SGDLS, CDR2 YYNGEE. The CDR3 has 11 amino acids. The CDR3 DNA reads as TGTGCCAGCAGCGTAGACGATCGCTACACCTTC. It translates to CASSVDDRYTF.

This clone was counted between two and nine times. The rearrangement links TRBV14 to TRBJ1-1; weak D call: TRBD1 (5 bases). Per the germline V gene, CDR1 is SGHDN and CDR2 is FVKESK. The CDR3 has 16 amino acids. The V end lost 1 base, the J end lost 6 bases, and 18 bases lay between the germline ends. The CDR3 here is CASSQGQGRVMAEAFF. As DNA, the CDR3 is TGTGCCAGCAGCCAAGGCCAGGGAAGGGTCATGGCTGAAGCTTTCTTT. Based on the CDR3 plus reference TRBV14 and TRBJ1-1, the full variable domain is EAGVTQFPSHSVIEKGQTVTLRCDPISGHDNLYWYRRVMGKEIKFLLHFVKESKQDESGMPNNRFLAERTGGTYSTLKVQPAELEDSGVYFCASSQGQGRVMAEAFFGQGTRLTVV.

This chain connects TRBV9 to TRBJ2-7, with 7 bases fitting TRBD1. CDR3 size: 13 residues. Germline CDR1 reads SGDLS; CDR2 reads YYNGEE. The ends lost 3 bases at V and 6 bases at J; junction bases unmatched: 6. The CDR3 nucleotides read TGTGCCAGCAGCGACGGACAGGTCCCCGAGCAGTACTTC. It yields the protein CASSDGQVPEQYF.

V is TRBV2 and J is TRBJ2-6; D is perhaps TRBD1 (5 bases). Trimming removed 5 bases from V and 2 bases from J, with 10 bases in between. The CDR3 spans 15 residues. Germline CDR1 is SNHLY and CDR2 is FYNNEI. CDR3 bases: TGTGCCAGCAGTCCAGGGTCTACTGGGGCCAACGTCCTGACTTTC. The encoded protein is CASSPGSTGANVLTF.